Below, 10 T cell receptor beta chains from the same sample are listed, as sequenced in a study of T cell responses to AZD1222 COVID-19 vaccine. Sequencing used immunoSEQ multiplex PCR; TCRdb keeps in-frame clones, though not all of them. The profile shows some 120,000 clones, 91% of them singletons. Sequenced material: peripheral blood, taken on day 0 of AZD1222 vaccination. These receptors all come from an adult in good health.

The rearrangement links TRBV23-1 to TRBJ1-1, with D tentatively TRBD1 (5 bases). TRBV23-1 is recorded as an ORF, its role being uncertain. The V gene lost 4 bases and the J gene lost 0 bases, with 18 bases spanning the gap. The CDR3 has 17 residues. The CDR3, as DNA: TGCGCCAGCAGTCCGCTCAGTTGGGGGGTCATGAACACTGAAGCTTTCTTT. Translated, it gives CASSPLSWGVMNTEAFF.

The chain recombines TRBV11-2 with TRBJ1-1, with unresolved D. There are 15 residues in the CDR3. The germline V and J ends were trimmed by 1 base and 0 bases, with 9 bases remaining between them. Germline V gives CDR1 SGHAT, CDR2 FQNNGV. The CDR3 region is CASSLVAGLNTEAFF. For the CDR3, the DNA is TGTGCCAGCAGCTTAGTCGCGGGCTTGAACACTGAAGCTTTCTTT.

This clone was seen only a few times. This sequence joins TRBV2 and TRBJ1-5; a weak D match, TRBD1 (5 bases). CDR1 is SNHLY, CDR2 FYNNEI, per germline. CDR3 length: 11 residues. V was cut by 6 bases and J by 9 bases, with 9 bases left in between. The CDR3 nucleotides are TGTGCCAGCAGGGACAAGGGGCCCCAGCATTTT. This codes for CASRDKGPQHF.

Points on this clone: Its ends do not fully match the called genes, so a read error is possible. This rearrangement joins TRBV6-5 to TRBJ1-3; D gene ambiguous. This CDR3 spans 13 amino acids. Germline CDR1 is MNHEY and CDR2 is SVGAGI. The CDR3 DNA reads as TGTGCCAGCAGTTACCCTGGTGGAGACACCATATATTTT. Translation gives CASSYPGGDTIYF.

The chain couples TRBV6-6 to TRBJ2-7; 10 bases match TRBD2. This CDR3 spans 16 amino acids. Trimming took 10 bases from V and 0 from J; bases not matched to a gene: 12. Germline assignment: CDR1 MNHNY and CDR2 SVGAGI (reference sequence). The CDR3 sequence is CATSSPGTSASYEQYF. The CDR3 region has the DNA TGTGCCACCTCGTCCCCCGGGACTAGCGCCTCCTACGAGCAGTACTTC.

CDR3 DNA: TGTGCCAGCAGTTACTCACCCGGGGGCCCAGATACGCAGTATTTT. It encodes CASSYSPGGPDTQYF. The J gene is TRBJ2-3, the V gene TRBV6-5; TRBD1 or TRBD2 may be the D gene (6 bases each). This CDR3 is 15 amino acids long. Germline assignment: CDR1 MNHEY and CDR2 SVGAGI. V lost 0 bases, J lost 4 bases, and 11 bases lay in between.

This sequence joins TRBV19 and TRBJ1-1, with D tentatively TRBD1 (5 bases). Trimming left V 5 bases short and J 1 base short, with 8 bases between. This CDR3 spans 13 amino acids. Germline assignment: CDR1 LNHDA and CDR2 SQIVND (reference sequence). This CDR3 is CASSQGRNTEAFF. The CDR3 region has the DNA TGTGCCAGTAGTCAGGGACGGAACACTGAAGCTTTCTTT.

The V call is TRBV11-2, the J call TRBJ1-4; tentative D call: TRBD1 (5 bases). The ends were cut back, 3 bases at V and 4 bases at J, with 21 bases in the middle. CDR1 is SGHAT, CDR2 FQNNGV, per germline. This CDR3 contains 18 residues. CDR3 coding DNA: TGTGCCAGCAGCTTTCTTAGATCAGGGATCCGGGGTAATGAAAAACTGTTTTTT. Amino acids: CASSFLRSGIRGNEKLFF.

The V and J genes are TRBV24-1 and TRBJ2-1, with D perhaps matching TRBD1 (6 bases). CDR1 and CDR2 (germline): KGHDR, SFDVKD. The CDR3 consists of 12 residues. V was cut by 3 bases and J by 14 bases, with 13 bases left in between. CDR3 sequence (DNA): TGTGCCACCAGTGATCTGGGGCAGGGGAAGTTCTTC. This sequence encodes CATSDLGQGKFF.

The chain couples TRBV3-1 (or the pseudogene TRBV3-2) to TRBJ2-1, with 8 bases fitting TRBD2. There are 17 residues in the CDR3. Germline V lookup: CDR1 LGHDT, CDR2 YNNKEL (reference sequence). Unmatched junction bases numbered 14, after V lost 3 bases and J lost 7 bases. CDR3 residues: CASSHPVSSGRLNEQFF. The CDR3 nucleotides are TGTGCCAGCAGCCACCCGGTCTCCAGCGGGAGATTGAATGAGCAGTTCTTC.